The 21 T cell receptor beta chains in this list originate from one sample, sequenced in a study of vaccination and CD4 T cells after COVID-19. What these receptors recognize is not known. Researchers used the Oncomine TCR Beta short-read assay to sequence DNA from cultured CD4+ T cells. TCRdb re-called the PCR reads through MiXCR, storing one row per CDR3 protein. This sample has around 19,000 distinct CDR3 sequences, with 45% to 60% found just once. Regarding treatment: roughly ten-day PBMC culture with coronavirus spike peptide pools or control peptides (ViraFEST assay). The sample taken for sequencing was CD4+ T cells from blood, cultured in vitro. The receptors were sampled from a human donor who had recovered from COVID-19.

V and J are TRBV20-1 and TRBJ2-5; D gene unclear. CDR1 and CDR2 (germline): DFQATT, SNEGSKA (reference sequence). The CDR3 has 14 amino acids. V lost 4 bases, J lost 2 bases, and 14 bases lay in between. CDR3: CSATAAGFQETQYF. The CDR3 nucleotides are TGCAGTGCTACCGCGGCAGGTTTTCAAGAGACCCAGTACTTC.

The V gene is TRBV5-1, the J gene TRBJ2-3, with D hard to call. V shed 7 bases and J shed 2 bases, with 11 bases lying between them. CDR3 size: 13 residues. Per germline, CDR1 SGHRS and CDR2 YFSETQ. The CDR3 reads CASSLYLTDTQYF. DNA of the CDR3: TGCGCCAGCTCGCTATACCTCACAGATACGCAGTATTTT. The full variable domain, its missing parts supplied by reference TRBV5-1 and TRBJ2-3, is KAGVTQTPRYLIKTRGQQVTLSCSPISGHRSVSWYQQTPGQGLQFLFEYFSETQRNKGNFPGRFSGRQFSNSRSEMNVSTLELGDSALYLCASSLYLTDTQYFGPGTRLTVL.

This clonotype was seen a handful of times. The chain combines TRBV7-2 with TRBJ2-3; D ambiguous. The germline V gene has CDR1 SGHTA and CDR2 FQGNSA. Trimming shortened V by 5 bases and J by 6 bases, and 18 bases separated the two germline ends. CDR3 length: 15 amino acids. CDR3 nucleotides: TGTGCCAGCAGCCGATTCCGGGCCCTGGGCGATACGCAGTATTTT. Amino acid sequence: CASSRFRALGDTQYF.

This CDR3 is CASSPLQGRTGELFF. CDR3 DNA: TGTGCCAGCAGCCCCCTCCAGGGTCGAACCGGGGAGCTGTTTTTT. The J gene is TRBJ2-2, the V gene TRBV14, with D maybe TRBD1 (5 bases). Germline CDR1 reads SGHDN; CDR2 reads FVKESK. This CDR3 has 15 residues. The V gene lost 4 bases and the J gene lost 5 bases, with 14 bases spanning the gap.

The V call is TRBV28, the J call TRBJ1-2; D uncertain. The V gene lost 5 bases and the J gene lost 4 bases, with 14 bases spanning the gap. Germline lookup yields CDR1 MDHEN and CDR2 SYDVKM. This CDR3 is 14 amino acids long. The CDR3 DNA reads as TGTGCCAGCAGTCTCGGCGCACAGACCTATGGCTACACCTTC. This codes for CASSLGAQTYGYTF.

The chain recombines TRBV6-4 with TRBJ1-1; D ambiguous. The CDR3 loop spans 13 amino acids. V dropped 0 bases and J dropped 3 bases, with 5 bases sitting between them. Germline V gene sequence: CDR1 MRHNA, CDR2 SNTAGT. The chain's CDR3 is CASSDSAYTEAFF. DNA of the CDR3: TGTGCCAGCAGTGACTCGGCATACACTGAAGCTTTCTTT.

The chain is built from TRBV7-2 and TRBJ2-2; TRBD1 matches 7 bases. The CDR3 spans 13 residues. Germline V gene lookup returns CDR1 SGHTA and CDR2 FQGNSA. V dropped 6 bases and J dropped 8; count of bases not matched to a gene: 6. Here the CDR3 reads CASSTGVVGELFF. CDR3 sequence (DNA): TGTGCCAGCAGTACAGGGGTGGTGGGGGAGCTGTTTTTT.

This clonotype was observed a few times. V is TRBV6-5 and J is TRBJ2-7; D is perhaps TRBD2 (5 bases). Germline assignment: CDR1 MNHEY and CDR2 SVGAGI. This CDR3 has 15 residues. V was clipped by 0 bases and J by 7 bases, with 16 bases between them. The CDR3 here is CASSYSTNLPGEQYF. The CDR3 DNA is TGTGCCAGCAGTTACTCGACTAACCTCCCGGGGGAGCAGTACTTC.

J is TRBJ2-1 and V is TRBV20-1; TRBD2 matches 12 bases. Germline V lookup: CDR1 DFQATT, CDR2 SNEGSKA (reference sequence). The CDR3 is 15 residues long. V gave up 1 base and J gave up 10 bases; unmatched junction bases: 8. CDR3 sequence reads: CSARGRLAGAGEQFF. CDR3 DNA: TGCAGTGCTAGAGGTAGACTAGCGGGAGCGGGGGAGCAGTTCTTC.

This rearrangement joins TRBV6-1 to TRBJ1-1, with D tentatively TRBD1 (6 bases). Germline V gene lookup returns CDR1 MNHNS and CDR2 SASEGT. V was shortened by 5 bases and J by 0 bases, with 16 bases between the two germline ends. This CDR3 has 16 residues. In DNA form, the CDR3 reads TGTGCCAGCAGTCCCCTCGGGGGGCCAATGAACACTGAAGCTTTCTTT. It yields the protein CASSPLGGPMNTEAFF.

This clonotype was seen once. J is TRBJ1-1 and V is TRBV5-1, with D possibly matching TRBD1 (6 bases). The CDR3 runs to 15 residues. The V gene lost 4 bases and the J gene lost 2 bases, with 15 bases spanning the gap. CDR1 is SGHRS, CDR2 YFSETQ, per germline. DNA of the CDR3: TGCGCCAGCAGCCTTGGGTGGACAGCCAACACTGAAGCTTTCTTT. Translation: CASSLGWTANTEAFF.

This clonotype came up a few times. The chain combines TRBV7-3 with TRBJ2-3; tentatively, D is TRBD2 (6 bases). V was shortened by 3 bases and J by 0 bases, with 10 bases between the two germline ends. The CDR3 consists of 15 residues. Germline CDR1 is SGHTA and CDR2 is FQGTGA. The CDR3 spells CASSLWSGSTDTQYF. CDR3 in DNA: TGTGCCAGCAGCTTGTGGAGCGGGAGCACAGATACGCAGTATTTT.

This clonotype was detected a few times. The chain has TRBV9 and TRBJ1-5; TRBD1 matches 9 bases. Germline V CDR1 and CDR2: SGDLS, YYNGEE. This CDR3 is built from 14 residues. Trimming at V came to 3 bases and at J to 4 bases, leaving 2 bases not matched to a gene. The CDR3 nucleotides read TGTGCCAGCAGCGCGACAGGGGGGAATCAGCCCCAGCATTTT. As protein: CASSATGGNQPQHF.

The gene calls are TRBV11-2 and TRBJ2-3, with unresolved D. The CDR3 extends over 13 amino acids. Germline CDR1 reads SGHAT; CDR2 reads FQNNGV. V dropped 0 bases and J dropped 6 bases, with 7 bases sitting between them. The CDR3 DNA sequence: TGTGCCAGCAGCTTAGATCAGTGGGATACGCAGTATTTT. Protein product: CASSLDQWDTQYF.

This clonotype was counted between two and nine times. The CDR3 sequence is CASSFGIGGMNTEAFF. The CDR3 nucleotides are TGTGCCAGCAGCTTCGGTATTGGGGGGATGAACACTGAAGCTTTCTTT. The chain is built from TRBV7-8 and TRBJ1-1; TRBD1 is a possible D gene (5 bases). The V end lost 3 bases, the J end lost 0 bases, and 14 bases lay between the germline ends. CDR1 and CDR2 (germline): SGHVS, FQNEAQ. This CDR3 spans 16 amino acids. Drawing the rest from reference TRBV7-8 and TRBJ1-1, the complete variable domain is GAGVSQSPRYKVAKRGQDVALRCDPISGHVSLFWYQQALGQGPEFLTYFQNEAQLDKSGLPSDRFFAERPEGSVSTLKIQRTQQEDSAVYLCASSFGIGGMNTEAFFGQGTRLTVV.

This chain connects TRBV7-7 to TRBJ2-3, with 7 bases fitting TRBD2. Losses at the gene ends were 3 bases for V and 2 bases for J; bases not matched to a gene: 5. Germline CDR1 and CDR2: SSHAT and FNYEAQ (reference sequence). The CDR3 loop spans 15 amino acids. The CDR3 region is CASSLGTTPTDTQYF. The CDR3, as DNA: TGTGCCAGCAGCTTGGGGACTACCCCCACAGATACGCAGTATTTT.

This clonotype was recorded only once. The chain has TRBV6-2 or TRBV6-3 and TRBJ2-2, with 14 bases that match TRBD2. CDR3 size: 16 residues. The germline gives CDR1 MNHEY, CDR2 SVGEGT. With 6 bases clipped from V and 3 bases from J, the junction kept 3 bases outside the gene matches. CDR3 sequence: CASSPTSGRDTGELFF. CDR3 bases: TGTGCCAGCAGCCCGACTAGCGGGAGGGACACCGGGGAGCTGTTTTTT.

V is TRBV2 and J is TRBJ2-7, with 11 positions matching TRBD2. The V gene end was trimmed by 4 bases and the J gene end by 5 bases; junction bases not matched to a gene: 7. This CDR3 has 15 residues. Germline assignment: CDR1 SNHLY and CDR2 FYNNEI. CDR3 sequence (DNA): TGTGCCAGCAGTGTGGGGACTAGCGGCATCGACGAGCAGTACTTC. It specifies CASSVGTSGIDEQYF.

This chain uses TRBV6-5 with TRBJ2-2; 9 bases fit TRBD2. CDR1 is MNHEY and CDR2 is SVGAGI in the germline V gene. The trim removed 2 bases at V and 0 bases at J, leaving 4 bases unmatched. The CDR3 has 17 amino acids. The CDR3 reads CASSYGLAGSNTGELFF. The CDR3 nucleotides read TGTGCCAGCAGTTACGGGCTAGCGGGATCGAACACCGGGGAGCTGTTTTTT.

This clonotype was seen a single time. This chain uses TRBV11-1 with TRBJ2-2, with D perhaps matching TRBD1 (6 bases). Germline V gene sequence: CDR1 SGHAT, CDR2 FQDESV (reference sequence). Trimming took 5 bases from V and 0 from J, leaving 13 bases between them. This CDR3 has 16 residues. The DNA of the CDR3 is TGTGCCAGCAGCCTAAGGACAGATCCGAACACCGGGGAGCTGTTTTTT. Protein: CASSLRTDPNTGELFF.

V gene TRBV5-4 combines with J gene TRBJ1-2; the D is unclear. CDR1 SGHNT and CDR2 YYREEE come from the germline V gene (reference sequence). CDR3 length equals 13 residues. Trimming removed 1 base from V and 3 bases from J, with 7 bases in between. The chain's CDR3 is CASSLTTDYGYTF. CDR3 DNA: TGTGCCAGCAGCTTGACAACCGACTATGGCTACACCTTC.